This entry concerns a single TCR beta chain. A much larger clone differs from this one at a single base, so this may be a read error. TCRdb ran MiXCR on the 5' RACE reads and lists one entry per CDR3 protein. The sample lists roughly 120,000 distinct CDR3 sequences, roughly 13% occurring once. The data derive from a study of CD8 T cells in ankylosing spondylitis. The V gene's germline CDR1 is SGHKS and CDR2 YYEKEE (reference sequence). The CDR3 has 18 residues. The sequence derives from a female donor with ankylosing spondylitis or in good health (not recorded which). This chain links TRBV5-5 with TRBJ2-2, with 14 bases that match TRBD2. The sequenced sample consisted of blood, either unsorted or a sorted T cell fraction (not recorded which). This CDR3 is CASSIGLAGGPNTGEPFF. The CDR3 DNA reads TGTGCCAGCAGCATCGGACTAGCGGGGGGCCCGAACACCGGGGAGCCGTTTTTT.